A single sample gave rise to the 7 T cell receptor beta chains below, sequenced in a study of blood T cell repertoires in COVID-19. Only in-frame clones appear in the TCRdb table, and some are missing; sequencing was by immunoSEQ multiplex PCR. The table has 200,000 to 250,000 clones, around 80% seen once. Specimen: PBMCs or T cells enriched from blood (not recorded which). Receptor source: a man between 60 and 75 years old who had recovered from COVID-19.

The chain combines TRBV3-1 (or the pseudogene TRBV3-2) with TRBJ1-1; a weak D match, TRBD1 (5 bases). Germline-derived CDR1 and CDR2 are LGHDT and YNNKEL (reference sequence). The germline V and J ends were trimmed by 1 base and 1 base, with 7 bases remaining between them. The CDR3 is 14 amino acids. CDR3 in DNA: TGTGCCAGCAGCCAAGGGACACAGAACACTGAAGCTTTCTTT. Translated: CASSQGTQNTEAFF.

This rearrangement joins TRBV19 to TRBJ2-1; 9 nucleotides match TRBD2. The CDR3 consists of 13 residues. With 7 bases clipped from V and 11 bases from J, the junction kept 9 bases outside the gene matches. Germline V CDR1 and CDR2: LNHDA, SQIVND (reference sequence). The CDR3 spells CASTGTSRGQQFF. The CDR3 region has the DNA TGTGCCAGTACTGGGACTAGCCGGGGACAGCAGTTCTTC.

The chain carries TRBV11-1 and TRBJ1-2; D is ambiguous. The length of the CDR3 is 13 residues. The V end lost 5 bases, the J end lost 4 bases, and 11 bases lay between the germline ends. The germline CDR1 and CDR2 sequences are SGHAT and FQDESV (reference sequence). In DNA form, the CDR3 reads TGTGCCAGCAGCCCCCGCCGGGGCTATGGCTACACCTTC. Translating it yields CASSPRRGYGYTF.

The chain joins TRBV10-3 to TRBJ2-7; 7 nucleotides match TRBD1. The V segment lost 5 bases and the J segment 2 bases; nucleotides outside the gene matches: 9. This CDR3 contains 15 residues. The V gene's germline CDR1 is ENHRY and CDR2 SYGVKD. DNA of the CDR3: TGTGCCATCAGTCAGGCGACAGGGAGAGCCTACGAGCAGTACTTC. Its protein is CAISQATGRAYEQYF.

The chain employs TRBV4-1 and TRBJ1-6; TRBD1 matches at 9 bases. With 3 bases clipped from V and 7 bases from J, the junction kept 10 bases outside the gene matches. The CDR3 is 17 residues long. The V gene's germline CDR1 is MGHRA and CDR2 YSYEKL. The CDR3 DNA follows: TGCGCCAGCAGCCAGGATGTCTTGGGACAGGGAAATTCACCCCTCCACTTT. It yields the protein CASSQDVLGQGNSPLHF.

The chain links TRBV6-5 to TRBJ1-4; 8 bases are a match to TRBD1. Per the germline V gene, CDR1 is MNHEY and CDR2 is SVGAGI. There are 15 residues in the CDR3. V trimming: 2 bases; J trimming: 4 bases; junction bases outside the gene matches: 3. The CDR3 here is CASSYPTGVNEKLFF. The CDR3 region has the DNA TGTGCCAGCAGTTACCCGACAGGGGTTAATGAAAAACTGTTTTTT.

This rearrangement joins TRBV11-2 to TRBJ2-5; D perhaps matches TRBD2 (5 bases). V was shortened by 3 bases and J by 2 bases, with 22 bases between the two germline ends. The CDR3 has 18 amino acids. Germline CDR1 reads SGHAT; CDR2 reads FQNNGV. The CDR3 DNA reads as TGTGCCAGCAGCTTGCCTCGAGATCCGAGGGTCGATCAAGAGACCCAGTACTTC. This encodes CASSLPRDPRVDQETQYF.